What follows describes a single TCR beta chain. Its antigen remains unknown. Sample-barcoded 5' priming and a J-beta primer mix drove a second PCR of about 6 to 12 cycles. TCRdb re-called the 5' RACE reads with MiXCR, one entry per CDR3 protein. The sample yields around 750,000 distinct CDR3 sequences, about 53% seen once. The data belong to a study of blood T cells in healthy people across ages. General study results and limits: Roughly linear age-related decline in beta diversity appeared, significant by age roughly 40.

For every donor, a draw yielded ten milliliters of peripheral blood. The authors extracted at least 6 micrograms of total RNA per sample. CDR3 length: 14 residues. The V gene lost 3 bases and the J gene lost 7 bases, with 13 bases spanning the gap. Sequences were obtained from blood. The chain is built from TRBV12-3 or TRBV12-4 and TRBJ2-1; D remains unclear. The sequence derives from a man of 80 years or more in good health. The DNA of the CDR3 is TGTGCCAGCAGTTTCCGCGGAGAAAGGAATGAGCAGTTCTTC. Translation: CASSFRGERNEQFF.